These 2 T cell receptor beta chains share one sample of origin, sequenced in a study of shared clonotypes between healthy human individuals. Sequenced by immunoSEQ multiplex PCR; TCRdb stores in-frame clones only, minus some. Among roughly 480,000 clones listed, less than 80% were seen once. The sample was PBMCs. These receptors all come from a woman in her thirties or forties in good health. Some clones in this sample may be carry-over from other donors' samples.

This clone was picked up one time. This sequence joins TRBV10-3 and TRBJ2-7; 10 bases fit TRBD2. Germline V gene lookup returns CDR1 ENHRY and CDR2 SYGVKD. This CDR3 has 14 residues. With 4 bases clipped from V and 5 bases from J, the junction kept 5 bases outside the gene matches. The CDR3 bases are TGTGCCATCAGTGGGCTAGCGGGAGTCGACGAGCAGTACTTC. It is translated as CAISGLAGVDEQYF.

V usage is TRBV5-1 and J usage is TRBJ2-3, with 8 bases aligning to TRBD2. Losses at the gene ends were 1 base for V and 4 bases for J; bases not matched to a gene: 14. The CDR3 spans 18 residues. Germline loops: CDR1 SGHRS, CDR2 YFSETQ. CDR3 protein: CASSLFVIGGRSADTQYF. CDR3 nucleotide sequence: TGCGCCAGCAGCTTGTTTGTAATAGGCGGGAGGTCGGCAGATACGCAGTATTTT.